This T cell receptor (beta chain) was identified during a study of human T cells and chemical hapten exposure (dated by TCRdb to the early 2020s). The study in broad terms: For sensitization, 2% DPC in acetone was applied to a 2 cm by 2 cm area of upper inner arm skin. Weekly therapeutic DPC doses were additionally applied to the scalp of patients throughout the roughly 25-week study period. Patch testing on the upper back used Finn chambers containing 0.01% DPC, with scoring done after 6 days according to International Contact Dermatitis Research Group standards. Alopecia areata with under or over 50% scalp involvement, alopecia totalis and alopecia universalis were represented in the patient cohort, which was mostly female. The libraries were sequenced as a pool, and the TCR yield per sample differed mostly because of small variations in library volumes within the pool. The study tracked peripheral blood TCR repertoire changes in vivo during primary and secondary sensitization to the hapten diphenylcyclopropenone (DPC) in alopecia patients. Blood samples were taken from patients before sensitization (week 0) and at 2, 6 and about 24 weeks after DPC sensitization. For TCR sequencing, blood came from about 28 alopecia patients at anywhere from one to four time points (pre-sensitization, 2, 6 and 24 weeks). Each blood RNA sample was used to sequence both TCR alpha and TCR beta chains.

Results the study describes overall, beyond this receptor: Repeated subsampling changed both the strength of the expansion versus patch-test correlation and the threshold at which that correlation became significant. No change with DPC sensitization was found in the number of TCRs above 1 in 1000 frequency, and no evidence of global repertoire structure alterations was found. Patch test score was positively correlated with the number of PT1 expanded TCRs, with significance at thresholds 8, 16 and 32 but not at 4. Expanded TCRs formed significantly more large CDR3 similarity clusters than pre-sensitization or healthy control sets, consistent with antigen-driven responses. Because every patient had alopecia, a presumed autoimmune disease, the patients' immune response might differ from that of healthy individuals.

This clonotype appeared a single time. The antigen it binds to is not known. At one of its ends the junction is not consistent with the germline gene, which may arise from a read error. The library came from RACE. TCRdb records NextSeq 500 as the sequencer. During library preparation, unique molecular identifiers were attached to individual cDNA molecules so that TCRs could be counted quantitatively and reproducibly. The paper's data handling went like this. The median number of TCRs per sample was 95,638, ranging from roughly 23,224 to 690,600. The Decombinator software suite was used to annotate the V, J and CDR3 of the TCR reads. For PS versus PT1 abundance plots, all samples were subsampled to the same number of TCRs (28,000). Expanded TCRs were defined as absent before sensitization and observed at least eight times at the 2-week time point. Clones were called with MiXCR by TCRdb after fastp trimmed the public reads at Q25, and only in-frame beta chains were retained. Entries are consolidated by CDR3 protein sequence, retaining the most common genes and DNA. The V and J calls reflect TCRdb's pipeline rather than the authors' work. This sample holds some 43,000 distinct CDR3 sequences; approximately 3.6% were observed only once. The ten largest clones capture over 25% of the sample.

The time point label, read with the paper, signifies: patch test 1, 2 weeks after DPC sensitization. This specimen's treatment or condition label, per the study, means: therapeutic diphenylcyclopropenone sensitization with weekly scalp DPC. Unfractionated whole blood was collected in Tempus Blood RNA tubes, and total RNA was extracted from that blood. At each patch-test visit, blood was drawn before the patch test was applied. Patients were considered eligible if aged 18 to 70, diagnosed with alopecia and deemed suitable for DPC therapy, and patients were excluded if pregnant. This sequence was found in a man over 45 with alopecia areata. Some clones in this sample may be carry-over from other donors' samples. The input for sequencing was whole blood, taken in connection with sensitization to the hapten diphenylcyclopropenone (DPC).

The DNA is TGTGCAAGCAGCTTGAATAGAGGGGAAACCTACGAGCAGTACTTC. The translation is CASSLNRGETYEQYF. Recombination connected TRBV11-3 to TRBJ2-7; the D gene may be TRBD1 or TRBD2, since each aligns over 5 bases. Taken from the germline V gene, the CDR1 and CDR2 loops are SGHNT and YENEEA. The CDR3 numbers 15 residues from cysteine through phenylalanine. The kept DNA is CDR3 alone, 45 bases in frame from the first base.